The 2 T cell receptor beta chains given below trace back to one sample, sequenced in a study of cytomegalovirus exposure and HLA in healthy donors. Primers for the PCR totalled 60 Vbeta and 13 Jbeta. The data were produced by immunoSEQ multiplex PCR, yet TCRdb's version contains in-frame clones alone and is incomplete. The table includes under 200,000 clones, 75% to 90% detected once. The sequenced sample consisted of PBMCs. All receptors derive from a woman aged 25 to 45 in good health and CMV-seronegative.

V and J are TRBV5-6 and TRBJ2-7; 7 nucleotides match TRBD1. In germline, CDR1 is SGHDT, CDR2 YYEEEE. The length of the CDR3 is 14 residues. V lost 0 bases, J lost 4 bases, and 4 bases stayed unmatched. For the CDR3, the DNA is TGTGCCAGCAGCTTGGGGGACAGATCTTACGAGCAGTACTTC. Translation: CASSLGDRSYEQYF. The full variable domain, completed using reference TRBV5-6 and TRBJ2-7, is DAGVTQSPTHLIKTRGQQVTLRCSPKSGHDTVSWYQQALGQGPQFIFQYYEEEERQRGNFPDRFSGHQFPNYSSELNVNALLLGDSALYLCASSLGDRSYEQYFGPGTRLTVT.

The gene calls are TRBV27 and TRBJ2-7; no definite D call. Germline V lookup: CDR1 MNHEY, CDR2 SMNVEV (reference sequence). The CDR3 covers 13 residues. Trimming shortened V by 3 bases and J by 6 bases, and 12 bases separated the two germline ends. CDR3 sequence (DNA): TGTGCCAGCAGTTTGGCCTTTAACCTCGAGCAGTACTTC. This codes for CASSLAFNLEQYF.